This TCR beta chain is drawn from a study of T cells in Graves' hyperthyroidism and ophthalmopathy. Study-wide findings and caveats: Most clonotypes expanded in the thyroid (above 0.001) were also present in blood.

The hyperthyroidism was newly diagnosed and had lasted under 2 months; the patients were aged 18 to 65. For the diagnoses, clinical symptoms, serum thyroxine and TRAb, thyroid ultrasound and orbital computed tomography were used. Any symptoms of ophthalmopathy came after the first hyperthyroidism diagnosis, from which the blood sample dates. About this clonotype: What it recognizes is unknown.

TCR beta CDR3 region amplification was performed from RNA transcripts. Initially, a first-round RT-PCR of the TCR CDR3 employed the HTBI primer set. Each CDR3 protein is one row after TCRdb ran MiXCR on the multiplex PCR reads. The sample yields fewer than 350,000 distinct CDR3 sequences, about 14% seen once. Trimming stripped 0 bases from V and 10 bases from J, with 11 bases between. Germline CDR1 is SGHRS and CDR2 is YFSETQ. The CDR3 extends over 14 amino acids. The material sequenced was blood. The V call is TRBV5-1, the J call TRBJ1-6; D is perhaps TRBD1 (5 bases). The receptor was isolated from a woman aged 25 to 39 with Graves' hyperthyroidism that later progressed to Graves' ophthalmopathy. The CDR3 coding sequence is TGCGCCAGCAGCTTGGCGGGGGGTCAATCACCCCTCCACTTT. Protein sequence: CASSLAGGQSPLHF.